The sequence of this T cell receptor (beta chain) was determined in a study of blood T cell repertoires in COVID-19. In the study overall: Acute and convalescent COVID-19 samples came from the United States, Italy and Spain. The cDNA or gDNA used as material had been derived from T cells, B-cell-depleted T cells, or PBMCs.

Trimming took 4 bases from V and 4 from J, leaving 12 bases between them. The CDR3 has 13 residues. Per germline, CDR1 SQVTM and CDR2 ANQGSEA. Original processing methods: Reference gene primer amplification yielded estimated nucleated cell counts. The repertoire was sequenced with immunoSEQ multiplex PCR; TCRdb's copy has only in-frame clones and lacks some. V and J calls and clone size are as listed in that table; D and trimming were resolved from the DNA. This table has 150,000 to 200,000 clones, 89% appearing once. This sequence originates from a man aged 18 to 29 who had recovered from COVID-19. Specimen: peripheral blood. The chain employs TRBV29-1 and TRBJ2-3, with D possibly matching TRBD2 (5 bases). The CDR3 nucleotides read TGCAGCGTTGTTCGGGGAGAGGCAGATACGCAGTATTTT. Translation: CSVVRGEADTQYF.